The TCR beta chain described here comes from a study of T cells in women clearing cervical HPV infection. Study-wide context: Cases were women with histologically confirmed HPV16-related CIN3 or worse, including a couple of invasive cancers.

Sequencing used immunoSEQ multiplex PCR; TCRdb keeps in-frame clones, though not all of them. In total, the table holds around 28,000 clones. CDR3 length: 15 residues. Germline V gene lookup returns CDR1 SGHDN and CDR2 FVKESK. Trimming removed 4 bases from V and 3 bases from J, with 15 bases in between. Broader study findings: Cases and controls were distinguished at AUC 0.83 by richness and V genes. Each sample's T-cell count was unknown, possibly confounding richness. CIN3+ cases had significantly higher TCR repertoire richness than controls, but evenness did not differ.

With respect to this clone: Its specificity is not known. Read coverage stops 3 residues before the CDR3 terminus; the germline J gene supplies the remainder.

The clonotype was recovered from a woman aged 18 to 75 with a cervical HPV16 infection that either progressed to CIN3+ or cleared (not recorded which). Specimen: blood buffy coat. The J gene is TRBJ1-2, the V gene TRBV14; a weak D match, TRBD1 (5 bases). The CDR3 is CASSPRYRPDYGYTF. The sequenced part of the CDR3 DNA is TGTGCCAGCAGCCCACGGTACAGGCCGGACTATGGC.